The rows below give T cell receptor beta chains drawn from one sample of a study of shared clonotypes between healthy human individuals. Profiling relied on immunoSEQ multiplex PCR, and the TCRdb table lists in-frame clones only, not all of them. The table includes about a million clones, roughly 80% detected once. The source material was memory CD4+ T cells sorted from blood. The receptors come from a man between 18 and 35 years old in good health. CDR3s include the opening cysteine and the closing phenylalanine or tryptophan. The D gene is left open where the match is weak. A row's size may be missing; if present it is once, few, many or a size class.

clone_size,d_call,j_call,v_call,cdr3_aa,cdr3_nt
many,-,TRBJ2-7,TRBV4-1,CASSQDLALLYF,TGCGCCAGCAGCCAAGATTTAGCACTTTTGTACTTC
many,TRBD1,TRBJ2-5,TRBV18,CASSPSTGSRETQYF,TGTGCCAGCTCACCATCGACAGGGTCGCGGGAGACCCAGTACTTC
once,TRBD2,TRBJ2-3,TRBV9,CASSSFLAGGDTQYF,TGTGCCAGCAGCAGCTTCCTAGCGGGGGGTGATACGCAGTATTTT
once,-,TRBJ1-5,TRBV6-1,CASWNGLQNQPQHF,TGTGCCAGCTGGAATGGACTGCAAAATCAGCCCCAGCATTTT
-,-,TRBJ1-2,TRBV28,CASSIRTGNYGYTF,TGTGCCAGCAGTATTCGGACGGGGAACTATGGCTACACCTTC
-,-,TRBJ2-3,TRBV11-3,CASSLGRDSSSTDTQYF,TGTGCCAGCAGCTTAGGGCGGGACAGCTCTAGCACAGATACGCAGTATTTT
-,-,TRBJ2-2,TRBV5-1,CASSLNDRPSTGELFF,TGCGCCAGCAGCTTGAACGACAGACCTAGCACCGGGGAGCTGTTTTTT
-,-,TRBJ1-4,TRBV4-1,CASSLLKGFEEKLFF,TGCGCCAGCAGCCTGCTCAAGGGCTTTGAGGAAAAACTGTTTTTT
-,TRBD1,TRBJ2-1,TRBV5-1,CASSAQGTGDEQFF,TGCGCCAGCAGCGCTCAAGGGACAGGGGACGAGCAGTTCTTC
-,-,TRBJ1-4,TRBV6-5,CASTRAKNEKLFF,TGTGCCAGCACCCGGGCCAAAAATGAAAAACTGTTTTTT
few,-,TRBJ1-5,TRBV5-6,CASSLDRGLGNQPQHF,TGTGCCAGCAGCTTGGATCGCGGTTTGGGAAATCAGCCCCAGCATTTT
-,-,TRBJ1-1,TRBV2,CASTTDSTTEAFF,TGTGCCAGCACTACAGACAGTACCACTGAAGCTTTCTTT
-,-,TRBJ2-7,TRBV7-2,CASSPSRVEQYF,TGTGCCAGCAGTCCATCACGGGTCGAGCAGTACTTC
many,-,TRBJ1-4,TRBV7-9,CASSVQGAVEKLFF,TGTGCCAGCAGCGTTCAGGGAGCCGTTGAAAAACTGTTTTTT
-,TRBD1,TRBJ2-7,TRBV7-2,CASSLGPDRSYEQYF,TGTGCCAGCAGCTTAGGTCCGGACAGGAGTTACGAGCAGTACTTC
-,-,TRBJ2-7,TRBV9,CASSVNGAYEQYF,TGTGCCAGCAGCGTAAACGGGGCCTACGAGCAGTACTTC
-,TRBD2,TRBJ2-2,TRBV5-4,CASSPGGPDTGELFF,TGTGCCAGCAGCCCGGGGGGGCCGGACACCGGGGAGCTGTTTTTT
-,TRBD2,TRBJ2-5,TRBV18,CASSPSGGIQETQYF,TGTGCCAGCTCACCTTCGGGGGGGATCCAAGAGACCCAGTACTTC
many,-,TRBJ1-1,TRBV27,CASSQSGTTNTEAFF,TGTGCCAGCAGCCAATCCGGGACAACGAACACTGAAGCTTTCTTT
-,-,TRBJ2-5,TRBV15,CATSRDGAETQYF,TGTGCCACCAGCAGAGATGGGGCTGAGACCCAGTACTTC
-,-,TRBJ1-3,TRBV4-1,CASSQFGLSQNTIYF,TGCGCCAGCAGCCAATTCGGACTCTCACAAAACACCATATATTTT
-,TRBD2,TRBJ2-7,TRBV5-1,CASSPAGGSYEQYF,TGCGCCAGCAGCCCAGCGGGAGGGTCCTACGAGCAGTACTTC
-,-,TRBJ2-1,TRBV11-2,CASSLSTGPQHNEQFF,TGTGCCAGCAGCTTATCCACAGGGCCACAGCACAATGAGCAGTTCTTC
-,TRBD2,TRBJ2-7,TRBV27,CASSSNSGRAYEQYF,TGTGCCAGCAGTTCAAATAGCGGGAGGGCCTACGAGCAGTACTTC
-,-,TRBJ2-1,TRBV6-6,CASSYSGARDEQFF,TGTGCCAGCAGTTACTCAGGGGCCAGGGATGAGCAGTTCTTC
-,-,TRBJ2-7,TRBV7-8,CASSSRTAFYEQYF,TGTGCCAGCAGCTCCCGGACAGCTTTCTACGAGCAGTACTTC
-,TRBD2,TRBJ2-5,TRBV7-7,CASTMGLGKTQYF,TGTGCTAGCACCATGGGACTAGGCAAGACCCAGTACTTC
-,TRBD1,TRBJ2-7,TRBV7-2,CASSPGGTGSYEQYF,TGTGCCAGCAGCCCGGGCGGGACAGGTTCCTACGAGCAGTACTTC
-,TRBD2,TRBJ2-7,TRBV6-5,CATTTSGTGEQYF,TGTGCCACTACGACTAGCGGGACTGGCGAGCAGTACTTC
-,TRBD2,TRBJ2-1,TRBV18,CASSPPGTSGGEQFF,TGTGCCAGCTCACCACCGGGGACTAGCGGGGGCGAGCAGTTCTTC
-,-,TRBJ2-3,TRBV5-1,CASSLAGTGDTQYF,TGCGCCAGCAGCTTGGCCGGAACAGGTGATACGCAGTATTTT
-,-,TRBJ2-2,TRBV6-5,CASTGRGTGELFF,TGTGCCAGCACGGGAAGGGGCACCGGGGAGCTGTTTTTT
-,TRBD1,TRBJ1-5,TRBV28,CASSPATSAGVQGAQHF,TGTGCCAGCAGCCCAGCCACTTCTGCGGGGGTCCAGGGGGCCCAGCATTTT
-,-,TRBJ2-1,TRBV11-3,CASSSSSYNEQFF,TGTGCCAGCAGCTCCAGTTCGTACAATGAGCAGTTCTTC
-,-,TRBJ1-5,TRBV7-9,CARIGGNECGNQPQHF,TGTGCCCGAATTGGAGGGAATGAATGTGGCAATCAGCCCCAGCATTTT
-,TRBD1,TRBJ2-6,TRBV5-4,CASSTGTGPSGANVLTF,TGTGCCAGCAGCACCGGGACAGGACCCTCTGGGGCCAACGTCCTGACTTTC
-,-,TRBJ1-2,TRBV19,CASSTKGIGYGYTF,TGTGCCAGTAGTACTAAGGGTATCGGCTATGGCTACACCTTC
-,-,TRBJ2-7,TRBV5-6,CASSSFEEQYF,TGTGCCAGCAGCTCGTTTGAGGAGCAGTACTTC
-,-,TRBJ2-3,TRBV10-3,CAISDRVVSDTQYF,TGTGCCATCAGTGATCGAGTAGTCTCAGATACGCAGTATTTT
-,-,TRBJ2-7,TRBV6-5,CASSYYPWVYEQYF,TGTGCCAGCAGTTACTATCCGTGGGTCTACGAGCAGTACTTC
-,TRBD1,TRBJ2-2,TRBV11-2,CASNFYGQGAGELFF,TGTGCCAGCAACTTTTATGGTCAGGGGGCGGGGGAGCTGTTTTTT
-,-,TRBJ2-3,TRBV29-1,CSVEVSSTDTQYF,TGCAGCGTTGAGGTCTCTAGCACAGATACGCAGTATTTT
-,TRBD1,TRBJ1-1,TRBV5-5,CASSLADRTGGAFF,TGTGCCAGCAGCTTGGCCGATCGGACAGGCGGAGCTTTCTTT
-,-,TRBJ1-2,TRBV20-1,CSAETRDGRSF,TGCAGTGCCGAAACAAGGGACGGCAGATCCTTC
few,-,TRBJ1-1,TRBV10-3,CAISESLGAGLAFF,TGTGCCATCAGTGAGTCGCTGGGGGCCGGCTTGGCTTTCTTT
-,-,TRBJ2-2,TRBV30,CAWSLPGRGGDTGELFF,TGTGCCTGGAGTCTCCCTGGAAGGGGCGGGGACACCGGGGAGCTGTTTTTT
-,TRBD1,TRBJ1-5,TRBV2,CASSPGQGDQPQHF,TGTGCCAGCAGCCCGGGACAGGGGGATCAGCCCCAGCATTTT
-,TRBD1,TRBJ2-2,TRBV18,CASSPDREGGELFF,TGTGCCAGCTCACCAGACAGGGAAGGCGGGGAGCTGTTTTTT